This T cell receptor beta chain was sequenced in a study of CD8 T cells in ankylosing spondylitis. The study's findings and limits: A TCR beta motif of under 10 highly homologous variants appeared characteristic of ankylosing spondylitis blood. Disease-linked clones displayed a CD8+ phenotype and appeared relatively rarely in peripheral blood. There was reportedly significant enrichment of clones that were disease-linked in matched ankylosing spondylitis synovial fluid.

This clonotype showed up just a few times. Its antigen is not known. Quantitative 5'-RACE with molecular barcodes produced the TCR beta libraries. MiXCR, applied by TCRdb to the 5' RACE reads, yields one record per CDR3 protein. Of approximately 130,000 distinct CDR3 sequences listed, about a tenth are singletons. The CDR3 sequence is 14 residues long. Germline CDR1 reads SGHTA; CDR2 reads FQGNSA. Trimming removed 1 base from V and 3 bases from J, with 7 bases in between. Sequences were obtained from blood, either unsorted or a sorted T cell fraction (not recorded which). The rearrangement uses TRBV7-2 and TRBJ2-1; D is uncertain. This receptor was taken from a male donor with ankylosing spondylitis or in good health (not recorded which). CDR3 nucleotide sequence: TGTGCCAGCAGCTTAGAGGTTCACTACAATGAGCAGTTCTTC. Its protein is CASSLEVHYNEQFF.